The source of this T cell receptor beta chain is a study of identical twins. Findings and limits, study-wide: Insertions were reduced in abundant cord blood beta clonotypes but not in memory repertoires. The study drew conclusions from cross-sectional statistical analysis, not from following the same donors.

Germline assignment: CDR1 SEHNR and CDR2 FQNEAQ (reference sequence). The V and J ends lost 3 bases and 4 bases respectively, with 9 bases between them. This CDR3 spans 14 amino acids. In TCRdb, the 5' RACE reads were re-called with MiXCR into one record per CDR3 protein. The sample shows hundreds of thousands of distinct CDR3 sequences, around a sixth of them seen only once. This clonotype was counted only a few times. What it binds is not known. These same records also appear under a second study, on T cells expressing NK-cell markers. Turning to that study: In several experiments, an anti-gamma-delta TCR antibody restricted sorting to alpha-beta TCR T cells.

The TCR was taken from a woman younger than 35 in good health. The sample comprised PBMCs. The chain links TRBV7-9 to TRBJ2-2, with unresolved D. This chain's CDR3 is CASSFDRRTGELFF. CDR3 bases: TGTGCCAGCAGCTTTGATAGACGCACCGGGGAGCTGTTTTTT.